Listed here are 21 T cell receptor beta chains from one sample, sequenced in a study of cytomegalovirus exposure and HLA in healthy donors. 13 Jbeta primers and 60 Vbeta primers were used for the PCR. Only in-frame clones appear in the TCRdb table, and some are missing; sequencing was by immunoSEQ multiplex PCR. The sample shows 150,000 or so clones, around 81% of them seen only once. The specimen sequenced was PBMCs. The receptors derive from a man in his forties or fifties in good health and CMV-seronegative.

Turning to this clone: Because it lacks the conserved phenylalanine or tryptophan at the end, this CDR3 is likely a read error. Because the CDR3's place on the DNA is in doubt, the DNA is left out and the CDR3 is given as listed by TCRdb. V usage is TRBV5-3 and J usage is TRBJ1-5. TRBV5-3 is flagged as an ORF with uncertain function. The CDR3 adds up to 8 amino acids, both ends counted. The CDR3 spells CARSFLFS.

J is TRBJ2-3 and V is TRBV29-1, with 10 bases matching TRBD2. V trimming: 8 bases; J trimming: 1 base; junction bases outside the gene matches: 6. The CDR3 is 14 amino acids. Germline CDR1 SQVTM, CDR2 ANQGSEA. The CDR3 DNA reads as TGCAGCTTAACCGGGACTAGCGGCACAGATACGCAGTATTTT. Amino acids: CSLTGTSGTDTQYF.

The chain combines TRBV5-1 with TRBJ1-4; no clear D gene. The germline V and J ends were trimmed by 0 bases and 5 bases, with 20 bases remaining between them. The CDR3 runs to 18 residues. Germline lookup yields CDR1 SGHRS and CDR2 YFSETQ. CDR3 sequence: CASSLEVSGTGLNEKLFF. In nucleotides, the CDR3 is TGCGCCAGCAGCTTGGAGGTATCAGGTACCGGCCTGAATGAAAAACTGTTTTTT.

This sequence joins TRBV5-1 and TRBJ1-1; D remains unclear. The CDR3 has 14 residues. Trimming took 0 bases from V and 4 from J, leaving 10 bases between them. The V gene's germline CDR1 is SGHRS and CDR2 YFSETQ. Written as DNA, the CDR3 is TGCGCCAGCAGCTTGGGCGGGTCGACCACTGAAGCTTTCTTT. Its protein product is CASSLGGSTTEAFF.

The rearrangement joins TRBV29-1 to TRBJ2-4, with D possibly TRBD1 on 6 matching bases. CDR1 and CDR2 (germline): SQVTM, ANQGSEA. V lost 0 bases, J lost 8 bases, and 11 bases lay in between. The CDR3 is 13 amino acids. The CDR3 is CSVEDQGSDIQYF. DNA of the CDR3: TGCAGCGTTGAAGATCAGGGGTCGGACATTCAGTACTTC.

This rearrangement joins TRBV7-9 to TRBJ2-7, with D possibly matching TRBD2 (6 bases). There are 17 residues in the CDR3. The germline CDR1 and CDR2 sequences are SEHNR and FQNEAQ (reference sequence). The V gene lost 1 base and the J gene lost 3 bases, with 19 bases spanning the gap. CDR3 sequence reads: CASSLVGHLRLDYEQYF. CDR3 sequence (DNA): TGTGCCAGCAGCTTAGTAGGACACCTAAGACTAGACTACGAGCAGTACTTC. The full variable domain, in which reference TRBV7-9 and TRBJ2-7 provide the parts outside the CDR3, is DTGVSQNPRHKITKRGQNVTFRCDPISEHNRLYWYRQTLGQGPEFLTYFQNEAQLEKSRLLSDRFSAERPKGSFSTLEIQRTEQGDSAMYLCASSLVGHLRLDYEQYFGPGTRLTVT.

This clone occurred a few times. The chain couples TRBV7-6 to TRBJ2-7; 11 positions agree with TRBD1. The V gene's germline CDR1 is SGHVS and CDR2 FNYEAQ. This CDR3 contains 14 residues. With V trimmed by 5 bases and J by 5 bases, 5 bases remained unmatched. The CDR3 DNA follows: TGTGCCAGCAGCAACGGACAGGGGGCTAACGAGCAGTACTTC. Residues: CASSNGQGANEQYF.

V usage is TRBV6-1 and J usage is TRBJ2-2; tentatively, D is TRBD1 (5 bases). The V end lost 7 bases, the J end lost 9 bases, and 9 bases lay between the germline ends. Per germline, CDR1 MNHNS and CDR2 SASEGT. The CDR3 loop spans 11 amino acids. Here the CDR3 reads CASKAGRELFF. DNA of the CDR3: TGTGCCAGCAAGGCAGGGCGGGAGCTGTTTTTT.

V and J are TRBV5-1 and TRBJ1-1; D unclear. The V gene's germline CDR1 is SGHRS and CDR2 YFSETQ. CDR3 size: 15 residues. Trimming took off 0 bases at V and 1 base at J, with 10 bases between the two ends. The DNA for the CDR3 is TGCGCCAGCAGCTTGGGATCGGGGAAGAACACTGAAGCTTTCTTT. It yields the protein CASSLGSGKNTEAFF.

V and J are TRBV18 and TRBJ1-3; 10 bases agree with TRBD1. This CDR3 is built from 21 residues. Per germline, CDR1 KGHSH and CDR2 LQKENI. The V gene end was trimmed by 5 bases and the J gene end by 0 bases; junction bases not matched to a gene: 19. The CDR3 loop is CASSKATPGQGSSRSGNTIYF. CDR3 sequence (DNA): TGTGCCAGCTCAAAAGCTACGCCGGGACAGGGGTCTAGCCGCTCTGGAAACACCATATATTTT. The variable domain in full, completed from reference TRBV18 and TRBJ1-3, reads NAGVMQNPRHLVRRRGQEARLRCSPMKGHSHVYWYRQLPEEGLKFMVYLQKENIIDESGMPKERFSAEFPKEGPSILRIQQVVRGDSAAYFCASSKATPGQGSSRSGNTIYFGEGSWLTVV.

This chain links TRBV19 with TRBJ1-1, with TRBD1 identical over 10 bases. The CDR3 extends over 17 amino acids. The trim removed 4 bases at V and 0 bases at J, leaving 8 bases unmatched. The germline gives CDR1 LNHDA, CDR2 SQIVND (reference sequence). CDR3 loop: CASSKRDRGFVNTEAFF. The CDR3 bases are TGTGCCAGTAGTAAGAGGGACAGGGGCTTCGTGAACACTGAAGCTTTCTTT.

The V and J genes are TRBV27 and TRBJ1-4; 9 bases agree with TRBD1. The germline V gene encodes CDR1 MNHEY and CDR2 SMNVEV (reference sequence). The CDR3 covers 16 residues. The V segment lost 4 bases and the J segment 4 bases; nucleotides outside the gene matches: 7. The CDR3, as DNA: TGTGCCAGCAGTTCGGGGACAGGGTTAGTTAATGAAAAACTGTTTTTT. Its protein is CASSSGTGLVNEKLFF.

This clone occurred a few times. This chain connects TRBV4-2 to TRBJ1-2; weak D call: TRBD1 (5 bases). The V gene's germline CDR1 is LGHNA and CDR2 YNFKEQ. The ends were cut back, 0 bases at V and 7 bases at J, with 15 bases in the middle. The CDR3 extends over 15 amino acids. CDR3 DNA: TGTGCCAGCAGCCAAGATCCCCAGTCAGGGTTTGGCTACACCTTC. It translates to CASSQDPQSGFGYTF.

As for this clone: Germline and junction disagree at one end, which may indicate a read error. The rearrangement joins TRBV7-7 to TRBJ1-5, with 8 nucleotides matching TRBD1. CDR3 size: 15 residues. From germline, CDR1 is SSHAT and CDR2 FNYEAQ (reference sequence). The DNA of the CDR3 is TGTGCTAGCAGCGAGCCGGGACAGGACAATCAGCCCCAGCATTTT. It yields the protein CASSEPGQDNQPQHF.

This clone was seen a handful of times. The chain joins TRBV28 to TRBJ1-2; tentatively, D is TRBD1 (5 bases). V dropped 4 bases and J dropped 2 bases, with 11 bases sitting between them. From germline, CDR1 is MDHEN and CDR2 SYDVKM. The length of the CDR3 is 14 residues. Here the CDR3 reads CASSSGGENYGYTF. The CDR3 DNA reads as TGTGCCAGCAGTTCCGGAGGGGAAAACTATGGCTACACCTTC.

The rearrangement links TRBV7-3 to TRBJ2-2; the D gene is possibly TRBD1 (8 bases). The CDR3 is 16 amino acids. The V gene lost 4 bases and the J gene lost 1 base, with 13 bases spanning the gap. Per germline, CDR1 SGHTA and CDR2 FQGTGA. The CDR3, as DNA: TGTGCCAGCAGCTCACAGGGGGGGCAGAACACCGGGGAGCTGTTTTTT. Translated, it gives CASSSQGGQNTGELFF.

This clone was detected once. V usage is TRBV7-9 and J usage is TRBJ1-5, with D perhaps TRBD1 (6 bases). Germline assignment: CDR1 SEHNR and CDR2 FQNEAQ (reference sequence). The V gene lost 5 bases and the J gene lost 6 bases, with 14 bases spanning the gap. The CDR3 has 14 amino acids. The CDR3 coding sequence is TGTGCCAGCAGCCAACAGGGTTCCGGTCAGCCCCAGCATTTT. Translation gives CASSQQGSGQPQHF.

This chain's CDR3 is CASSQVQGDQPQHF. The CDR3 bases are TGCGCCAGCAGCCAAGTTCAGGGGGATCAGCCCCAGCATTTT. V usage is TRBV4-1 and J usage is TRBJ1-5; 7 bases are shared with TRBD1. The CDR3 runs 14 residues. V gave up 1 base and J gave up 5 bases; unmatched junction bases: 2. Looked up from germline, CDR1 is MGHRA and CDR2 is YSYEKL.

The CDR3 loop reads CAWSVQLAGVEQYF. The CDR3 DNA sequence: TGTGCCTGGAGTGTCCAACTAGCGGGAGTTGAGCAGTACTTC. The gene calls are TRBV30 and TRBJ2-7, with TRBD2 matching 11 bases. Losses at the gene ends were 0 bases for V and 7 bases for J; bases not matched to a gene: 5. Germline V gene lookup returns CDR1 GTSNPN and CDR2 SVGIG (reference sequence). There are 14 residues in the CDR3.

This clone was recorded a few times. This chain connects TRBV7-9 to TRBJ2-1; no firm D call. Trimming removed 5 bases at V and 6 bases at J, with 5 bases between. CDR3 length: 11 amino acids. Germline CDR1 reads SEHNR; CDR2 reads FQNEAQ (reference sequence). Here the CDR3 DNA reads TGTGCCAGCAGCCCCCGCAATGAGCAGTTCTTC. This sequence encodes CASSPRNEQFF. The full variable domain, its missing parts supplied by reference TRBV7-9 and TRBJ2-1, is DTGVSQNPRHKITKRGQNVTFRCDPISEHNRLYWYRQTLGQGPEFLTYFQNEAQLEKSRLLSDRFSAERPKGSFSTLEIQRTEQGDSAMYLCASSPRNEQFFGPGTRLTVL.

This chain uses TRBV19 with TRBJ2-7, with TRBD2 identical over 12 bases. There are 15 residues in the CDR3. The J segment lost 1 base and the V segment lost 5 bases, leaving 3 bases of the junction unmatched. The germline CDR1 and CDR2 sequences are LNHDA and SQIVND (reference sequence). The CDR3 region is CASSPGLAGSYEQYF. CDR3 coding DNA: TGTGCCAGTAGTCCTGGACTAGCGGGGTCCTACGAGCAGTACTTC.